This T cell receptor (beta chain) was sequenced during a study of cytomegalovirus exposure and HLA in healthy donors. This CDR3 has 16 residues. Deletions cut 0 bases from V and 2 bases from J, with 11 bases between. The germline CDR1 and CDR2 sequences are SGDLS and YYNGEE. This clone was picked up one time. The PCR was carried out with 60 Vbeta primers and 13 Jbeta primers. Only in-frame clones appear in the TCRdb table, and some are missing; sequencing was by immunoSEQ multiplex PCR. The sample carries about 220,000 clones, less than 85% recorded once. Material for sequencing was PBMCs. This receptor was obtained from a man aged 18-30 years in good health and CMV-seronegative. This sequence joins TRBV9 and TRBJ1-4; D uncertain. CDR3 DNA sequence: TGTGCCAGCAGCGTAGACGGGGTAACGACTAATGAAAAACTGTTTTTT. As protein: CASSVDGVTTNEKLFF.